Detailed here is one T cell receptor beta chain. Its target is unknown. The entry originates in a study of T-cell reconstitution after alpha-beta-depleted transplantation in children. Overall study findings and caveats: Expanded graft clones numbering several hundred reportedly gave rise to alpha-beta T cells about two months after transplant. From surviving recipient T cells and thymic progenitors came the high day-60 TCRbeta diversity observed in some patients.

It was with unique molecular identifiers that the TCRbeta library was prepared. TCRdb ran MiXCR on the PCR reads and lists one entry per CDR3 protein. The table lists around 90,000 distinct CDR3 sequences, about a sixth of them singletons, with roughly a fifth in the top ten. The CDR3 covers 16 residues. Germline V gene sequence: CDR1 LNHNV, CDR2 YYDKDF (reference sequence). The V gene lost 0 bases and the J gene lost 7 bases, with 18 bases spanning the gap. This chain uses TRBV15 with TRBJ1-1, with D possibly being TRBD1 (5 bases). The sequence was collected from a male patient under 10 years old who had a stem cell transplant for acute lymphoblastic leukemia, so the T cells may come from the graft donor. Sequences were derived from PBMCs, mostly from graft donor cells, sampled 180 days after TCRalphabeta/CD19-depleted stem cell transplant. In DNA, the CDR3 is TGTGCCACCAGCAGAGATCGACAGTCCTTTAATTTTGAAGCTTTCTTT. This codes for CATSRDRQSFNFEAFF.